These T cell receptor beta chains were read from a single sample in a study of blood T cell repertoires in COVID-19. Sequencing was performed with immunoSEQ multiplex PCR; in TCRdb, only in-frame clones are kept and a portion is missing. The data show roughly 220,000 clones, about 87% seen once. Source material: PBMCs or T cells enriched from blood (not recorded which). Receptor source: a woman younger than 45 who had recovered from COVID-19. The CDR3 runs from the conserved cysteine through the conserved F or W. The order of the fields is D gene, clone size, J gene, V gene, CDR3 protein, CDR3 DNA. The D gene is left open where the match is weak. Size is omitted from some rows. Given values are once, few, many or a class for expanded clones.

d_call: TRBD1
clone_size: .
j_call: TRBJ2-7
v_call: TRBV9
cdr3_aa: CASSPGTGNEQYF
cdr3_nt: TGTGCCAGCAGCCCCGGGACAGGGAACGAGCAGTACTTC

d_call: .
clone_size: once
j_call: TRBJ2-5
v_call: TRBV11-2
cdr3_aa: CASSRSTYQETQYF
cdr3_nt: TGTGCCAGCAGCAGGAGCACGTACCAAGAGACCCAGTACTTC

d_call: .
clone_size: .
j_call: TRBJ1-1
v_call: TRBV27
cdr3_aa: CASSLGLNTEAFF
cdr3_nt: TGTGCCAGCAGTTTAGGCCTGAACACTGAAGCTTTCTTT

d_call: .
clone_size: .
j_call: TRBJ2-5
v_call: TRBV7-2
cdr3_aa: CASSFVALRQETQYF
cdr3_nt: TGTGCCAGCAGCTTCGTAGCCCTCCGCCAAGAGACCCAGTACTTC

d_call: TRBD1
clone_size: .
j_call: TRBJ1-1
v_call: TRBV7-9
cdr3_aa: CASSLKQGAYSEAFF
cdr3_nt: TGTGCCAGCAGCTTGAAACAGGGGGCTTATTCTGAAGCTTTCTTT

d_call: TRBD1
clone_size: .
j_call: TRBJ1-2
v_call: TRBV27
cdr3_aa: CASSRNGQASYGYTF
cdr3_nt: TGTGCCAGCAGCAGAAATGGACAGGCCTCATATGGCTACACCTTC

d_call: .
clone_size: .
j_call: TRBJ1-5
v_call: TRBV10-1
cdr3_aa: CASSDGQSSNQPQHF
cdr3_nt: TGCGCCAGCAGTGACGGACAGTCCTCCAATCAGCCCCAGCATTTT

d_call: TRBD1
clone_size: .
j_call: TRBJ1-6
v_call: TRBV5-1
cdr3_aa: CASSPGTGSLFWDSPLHF
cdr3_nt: TGCGCCAGCAGCCCCGGGACAGGGTCTCTTTTTTGGGATTCACCCCTCCACTTT

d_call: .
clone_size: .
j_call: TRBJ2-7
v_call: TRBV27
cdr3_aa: CASRVRGYDFYEQYF
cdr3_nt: TGTGCCAGCAGGGTACGGGGGTATGATTTCTACGAGCAGTACTTC

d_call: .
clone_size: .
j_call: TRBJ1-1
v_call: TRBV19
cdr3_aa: CASSIREGNTEAFF
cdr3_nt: TGTGCCAGTAGTATTCGGGAGGGGAACACTGAAGCTTTCTTT

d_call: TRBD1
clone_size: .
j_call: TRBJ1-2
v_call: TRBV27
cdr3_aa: CASSPLGRGRDYGYTF
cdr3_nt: TGTGCCAGCAGTCCGCTTGGCAGGGGGCGCGACTATGGCTACACCTTC

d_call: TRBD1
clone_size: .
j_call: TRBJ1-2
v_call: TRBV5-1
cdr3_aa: CASSLIGQGLGYTF
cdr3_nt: TGCGCCAGCAGCTTAATAGGACAGGGGCTCGGCTACACCTTC

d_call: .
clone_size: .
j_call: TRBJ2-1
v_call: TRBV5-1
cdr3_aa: CASILSPESSYNEQFF
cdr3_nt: TGCGCCAGCATCCTGTCCCCGGAGAGCTCCTACAATGAGCAGTTCTTC

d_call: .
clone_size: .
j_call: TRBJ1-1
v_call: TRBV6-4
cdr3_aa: CASSEWGGDTEAFF
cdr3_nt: TGTGCCAGCAGTGAGTGGGGAGGAGACACTGAAGCTTTCTTT

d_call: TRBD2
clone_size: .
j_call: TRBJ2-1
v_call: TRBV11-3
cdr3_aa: CASSLSGGDYNEQFF
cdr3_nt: TGTGCCAGCAGCTTAAGCGGGGGGGATTACAATGAGCAGTTCTTC

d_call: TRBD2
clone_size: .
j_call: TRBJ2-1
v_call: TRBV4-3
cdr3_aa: CASSQDLAGDNNEQFF
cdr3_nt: TGCGCCAGCAGCCAAGATCTAGCGGGGGACAATAATGAGCAGTTCTTC

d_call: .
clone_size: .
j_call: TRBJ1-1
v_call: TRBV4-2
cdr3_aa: CASSQEARLNTEAFF
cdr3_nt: TGTGCCAGCAGCCAAGAAGCCAGGTTAAACACTGAAGCTTTCTTT

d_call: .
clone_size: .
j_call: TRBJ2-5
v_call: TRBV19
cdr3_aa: CASSIREVGETQYF
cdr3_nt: TGTGCCAGTAGTATAAGAGAGGTTGGGGAGACCCAGTACTTC

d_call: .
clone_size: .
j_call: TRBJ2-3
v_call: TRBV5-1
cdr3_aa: CASSQRDIDLTDTQYF
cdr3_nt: TGCGCCAGCAGCCAGAGGGACATTGACCTCACAGATACGCAGTATTTT

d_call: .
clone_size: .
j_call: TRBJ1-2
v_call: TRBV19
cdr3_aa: CASSINRNEGYTF
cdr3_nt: TGTGCCAGTAGTATAAACAGGAATGAGGGCTACACCTTC

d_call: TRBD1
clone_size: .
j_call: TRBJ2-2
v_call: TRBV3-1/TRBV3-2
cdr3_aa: CASSPRTGNTGELFF
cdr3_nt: TGTGCCAGCAGCCCCAGGACAGGGAACACCGGGGAGCTGTTTTTT

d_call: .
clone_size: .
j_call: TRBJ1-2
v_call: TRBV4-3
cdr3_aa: CASSQDRSGGDFYGYTF
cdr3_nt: TGCGCCAGCAGCCAAGATAGATCGGGCGGGGACTTCTATGGCTACACCTTC

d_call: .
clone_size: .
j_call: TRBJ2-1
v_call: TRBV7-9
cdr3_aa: CASSPPDISYNEQFF
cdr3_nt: TGTGCCAGCAGCCCCCCGGACATATCCTACAATGAGCAGTTCTTC

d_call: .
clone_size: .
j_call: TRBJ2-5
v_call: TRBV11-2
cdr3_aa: CASSIRGLQETQYF
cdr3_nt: TGTGCCAGCAGCATACGGGGTCTCCAAGAGACCCAGTACTTC

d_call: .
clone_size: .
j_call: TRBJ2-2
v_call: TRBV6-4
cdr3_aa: CASSDSSENRHTGELFF
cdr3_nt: TGTGCCAGCAGTGACTCTAGCGAAAATAGACACACCGGGGAGCTGTTTTTT

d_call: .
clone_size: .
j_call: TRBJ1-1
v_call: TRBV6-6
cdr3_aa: CASSLRRPRIF
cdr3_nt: TGTGCCAGCAGCCTCAGACGACCGAGGATCTTT

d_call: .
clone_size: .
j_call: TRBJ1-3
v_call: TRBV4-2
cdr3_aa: CASSQVLLEARDTIYF
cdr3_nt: TGTGCCAGCAGCCAAGTGCTATTGGAGGCGAGAGACACCATATATTTT

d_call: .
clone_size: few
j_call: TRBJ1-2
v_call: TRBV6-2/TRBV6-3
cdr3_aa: CASSFPRPANYGYTF
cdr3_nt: TGTGCCAGCAGTTTCCCTAGGCCAGCTAACTATGGCTACACCTTC

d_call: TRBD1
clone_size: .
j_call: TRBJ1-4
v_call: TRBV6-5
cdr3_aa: CASSYAPGQGYEKLFF
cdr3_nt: TGTGCCAGCAGTTACGCGCCGGGACAGGGATATGAAAAACTGTTTTTT

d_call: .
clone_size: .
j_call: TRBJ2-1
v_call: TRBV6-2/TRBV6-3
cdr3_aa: CASSDPPVVEQFF
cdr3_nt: TGTGCCAGCAGTGATCCTCCGGTCGTAGAGCAGTTCTTC

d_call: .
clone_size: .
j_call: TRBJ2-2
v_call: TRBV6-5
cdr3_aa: CASSFDPGDTGELFF
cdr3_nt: TGTGCCAGCAGCTTTGACCCCGGGGACACCGGGGAGCTGTTTTTT

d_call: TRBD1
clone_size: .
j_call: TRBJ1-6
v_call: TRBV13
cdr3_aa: CASSLGTVVSPLHF
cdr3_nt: TGTGCCAGCAGCCTGGGGACAGTGGTGTCACCCCTCCACTTT

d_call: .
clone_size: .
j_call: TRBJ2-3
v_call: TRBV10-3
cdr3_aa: CAISESAGPGSDTQYF
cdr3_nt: TGTGCCATCAGTGAGTCCGCAGGGCCTGGTTCAGATACGCAGTATTTT

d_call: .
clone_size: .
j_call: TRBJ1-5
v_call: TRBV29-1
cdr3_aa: CSPPLRAKGNQPQHF
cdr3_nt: TGCAGCCCCCCCCTGAGGGCTAAAGGCAATCAGCCCCAGCATTTT

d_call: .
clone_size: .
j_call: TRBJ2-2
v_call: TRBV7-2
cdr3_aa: CASSLAGRDGELFF
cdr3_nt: TGTGCCAGCAGCTTAGCGGGGCGGGACGGGGAGCTGTTTTTT

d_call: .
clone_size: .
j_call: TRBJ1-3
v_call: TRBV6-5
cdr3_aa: CAIGGSGNTIYF
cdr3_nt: TGTGCCATCGGGGGGTCCGGAAACACCATATATTTT

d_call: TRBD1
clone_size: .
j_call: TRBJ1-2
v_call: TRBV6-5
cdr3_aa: CASSWTGGANYGYTF
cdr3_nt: TGTGCCAGCAGTTGGACAGGAGGAGCTAACTATGGCTACACCTTC

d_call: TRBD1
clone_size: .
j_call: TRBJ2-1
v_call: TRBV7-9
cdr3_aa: CASSLGRGQGRNEQFF
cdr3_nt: TGTGCCAGCAGCTTAGGGCGTGGACAGGGCAGAAATGAGCAGTTCTTC

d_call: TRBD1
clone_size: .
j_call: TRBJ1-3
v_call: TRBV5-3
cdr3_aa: CARSKQGPTDGNSGNTIYF
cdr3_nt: TGTGCCAGAAGCAAACAGGGGCCGACCGATGGGAATTCTGGAAACACCATATATTTT

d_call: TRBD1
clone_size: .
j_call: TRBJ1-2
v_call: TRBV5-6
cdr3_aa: CASSLEWTGGYGYTF
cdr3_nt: TGTGCCAGCAGCTTGGAATGGACAGGGGGCTATGGCTACACCTTC

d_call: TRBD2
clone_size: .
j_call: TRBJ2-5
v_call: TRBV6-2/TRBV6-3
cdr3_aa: CASNPSGEETQYF
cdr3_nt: TGTGCCAGCAACCCCAGCGGGGAAGAGACCCAGTACTTC

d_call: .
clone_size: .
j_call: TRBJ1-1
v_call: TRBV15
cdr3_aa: CATSGRGNTEAFF
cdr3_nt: TGTGCCACCAGCGGCAGGGGGAACACTGAAGCTTTCTTT

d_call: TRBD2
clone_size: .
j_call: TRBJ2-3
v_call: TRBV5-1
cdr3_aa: CATKLAGVSTDTQYF
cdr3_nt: TGCGCCACCAAACTAGCGGGGGTTAGCACAGATACGCAGTATTTT

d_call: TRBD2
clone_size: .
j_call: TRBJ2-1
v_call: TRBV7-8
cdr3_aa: CASSLALAGKVYNEQFF
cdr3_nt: TGTGCCAGCAGCTTAGCCCTAGCGGGGAAGGTTTACAATGAGCAGTTCTTC

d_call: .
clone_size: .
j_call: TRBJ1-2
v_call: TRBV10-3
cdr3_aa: CAISESADYGYTF
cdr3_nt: TGTGCCATCAGTGAGTCGGCAGACTATGGCTACACCTTC

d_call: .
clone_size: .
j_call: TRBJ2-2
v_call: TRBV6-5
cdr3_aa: CASTLTHRVGGELFF
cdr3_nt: TGTGCCAGCACACTTACTCACAGGGTTGGCGGGGAGCTGTTTTTT

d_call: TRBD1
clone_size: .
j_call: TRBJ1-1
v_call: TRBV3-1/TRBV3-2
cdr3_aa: CASSQVFRGLDTEAFF
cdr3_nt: TGTGCCAGCAGCCAAGTTTTCAGGGGGCTAGACACTGAAGCTTTCTTT

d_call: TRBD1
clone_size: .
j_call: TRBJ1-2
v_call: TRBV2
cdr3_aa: CASSPGQGYGYTF
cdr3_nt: TGTGCCAGCAGCCCGGGACAGGGGTATGGCTACACCTTC

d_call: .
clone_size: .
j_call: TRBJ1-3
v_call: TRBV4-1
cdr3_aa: CASSRTVAGNTIYF
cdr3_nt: TGCGCCAGCAGCCGTACAGTGGCTGGAAACACCATATATTTT

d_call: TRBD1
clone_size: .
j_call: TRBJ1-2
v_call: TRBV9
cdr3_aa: CASSREDRGGYTF
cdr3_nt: TGTGCCAGCAGCCGGGAGGACAGGGGAGGCTACACCTTC

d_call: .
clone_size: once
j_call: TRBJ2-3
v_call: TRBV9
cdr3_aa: CASSGSGSTDTQYF
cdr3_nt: TGTGCCAGCAGCGGCTCAGGGAGCACAGATACGCAGTATTTT

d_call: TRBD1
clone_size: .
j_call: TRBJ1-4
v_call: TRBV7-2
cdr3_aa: CASRKGDSEKLFF
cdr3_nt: TGTGCCAGCAGGAAAGGGGACAGTGAAAAACTGTTTTTT

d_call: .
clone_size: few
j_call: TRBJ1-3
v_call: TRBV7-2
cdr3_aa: CASRRSNSGNTIYF
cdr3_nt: TGTGCCAGCAGGCGAAGTAACTCTGGAAACACCATATATTTT

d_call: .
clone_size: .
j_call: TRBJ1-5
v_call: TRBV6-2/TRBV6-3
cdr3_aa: CASSYPGRRLGNQPQHF
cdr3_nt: TGTGCCAGCAGTTACCCGGGTCGGAGATTGGGCAATCAGCCCCAGCATTTT

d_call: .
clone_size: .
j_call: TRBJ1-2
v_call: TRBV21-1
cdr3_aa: CASSKVNRANYGYTF
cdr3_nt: TGTGCCAGCAGCAAAGTCAACAGAGCTAACTATGGCTACACCTTC

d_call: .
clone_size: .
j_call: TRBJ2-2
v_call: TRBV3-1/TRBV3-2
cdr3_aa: CASSQGRGFNTGELFF
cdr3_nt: TGTGCCAGCAGCCAAGGTCGGGGGTTTAACACCGGGGAGCTGTTTTTT